These T cell receptor beta chains were read from a single sample in a study of T-cell reconstitution after alpha-beta-depleted transplantation in children. TCRdb re-derived calls from the PCR reads in MiXCR, one entry per CDR3 protein. Counted here are some 340,000 distinct CDR3 sequences, about 9.4% occurring once; the ten biggest clones make up approximately 2.3%. Sequencing was performed on PBMCs from the stem cell graft donor, taken from the stem cell graft. The receptors here all came from a human donor who donated a stem cell graft to a child with acute lymphoblastic leukemia. Each CDR3 is given with its conserved first and last residue.

v_gene	CDR3aa
TRBV5-1	CASMAPGSRTDTQYF
TRBV20-1	CSARPPGQTNTGELFF
TRBV12-3/TRBV12-4	CASTIRDWSLSGELFF
TRBV27	CASSLRGKAFF
TRBV20-1	CSARTGETQYF
TRBV28	CASSGWTGQETQYF
TRBV28	CASSLGTPETQYF
TRBV20-1	CSARTRDNTGELFF
TRBV12-5	CASGLGRISGNTIYF
TRBV25-1	CASSDLNTGELFF
TRBV25-1	CASSEAGTGGETQYF
TRBV7-9	CASIYFPRLETQYF